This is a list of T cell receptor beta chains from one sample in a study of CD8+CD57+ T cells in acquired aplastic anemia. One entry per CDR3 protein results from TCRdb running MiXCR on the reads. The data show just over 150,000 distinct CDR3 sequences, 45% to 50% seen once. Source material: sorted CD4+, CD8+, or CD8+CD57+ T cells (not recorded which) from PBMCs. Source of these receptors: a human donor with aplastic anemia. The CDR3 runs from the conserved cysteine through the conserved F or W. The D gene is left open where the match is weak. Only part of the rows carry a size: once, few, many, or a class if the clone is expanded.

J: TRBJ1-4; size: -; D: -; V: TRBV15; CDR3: CATSRDQVAEKLFF; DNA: TGTGCCACCAGCAGAGATCAGGTGGCTGAAAAACTGTTTTTT
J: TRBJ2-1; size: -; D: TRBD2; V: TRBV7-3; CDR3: CASSLGGGRYNEQFF; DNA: TGTGCCAGCAGCTTAGGTGGCGGGAGGTACAATGAGCAGTTCTTC
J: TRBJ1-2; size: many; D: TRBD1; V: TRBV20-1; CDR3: CSALTGGLGYGYTF; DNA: TGCAGTGCGTTGACAGGGGGCTTAGGATATGGCTACACCTTC
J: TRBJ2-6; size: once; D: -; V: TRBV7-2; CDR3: CASSSRGGANVLTF; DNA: TGTGCCAGCAGCTCCCGAGGTGGGGCCAACGTCCTGACTTTC
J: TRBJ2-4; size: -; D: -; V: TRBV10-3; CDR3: CAISDNWGIGYF; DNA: TGTGCCATCAGTGATAATTGGGGGATCGGGTACTTC
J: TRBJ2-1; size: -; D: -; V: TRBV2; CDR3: CASSRAQGFYNEQFF; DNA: TGTGCCAGCAGCCGGGCGCAGGGTTTCTACAATGAGCAGTTCTTC
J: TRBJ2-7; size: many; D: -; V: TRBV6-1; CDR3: CASSVTASYEQYF; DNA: TGTGCCAGCAGTGTGACAGCCTCCTACGAGCAGTACTTC
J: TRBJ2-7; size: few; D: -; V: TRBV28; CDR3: CASGLGRLTDEQYF; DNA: TGTGCCAGCGGTCTGGGACGACTTACAGACGAGCAGTACTTC
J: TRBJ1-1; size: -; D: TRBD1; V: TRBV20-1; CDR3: CSAFPLGQGAGTEAFF; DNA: TGCAGTGCTTTCCCTCTCGGACAGGGGGCCGGCACTGAAGCTTTCTTT
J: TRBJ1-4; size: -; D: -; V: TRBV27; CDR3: CASNLSIGSNEKLFF; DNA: TGTGCCAGCAATTTATCGATTGGGAGTAATGAAAAACTGTTTTTT
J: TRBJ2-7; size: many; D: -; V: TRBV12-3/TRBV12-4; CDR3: CASSLVAYEQYF; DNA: TGTGCCAGCAGCTTAGTAGCTTACGAGCAGTACTTC
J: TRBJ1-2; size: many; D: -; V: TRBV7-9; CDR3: CASSGRSTGYTF; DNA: TGTGCCAGCAGTGGACGCTCCACTGGCTACACCTTC
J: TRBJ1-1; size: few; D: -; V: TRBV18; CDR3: CASSPDGHTEAFF; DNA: TGTGCCAGCTCACCGGACGGACACACTGAAGCTTTCTTT
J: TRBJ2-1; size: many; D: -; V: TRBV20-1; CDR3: CSARDLAGSDLNEQFF; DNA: TGCAGTGCTAGAGATCTTGCGGGGTCTGACTTAAATGAGCAGTTCTTC
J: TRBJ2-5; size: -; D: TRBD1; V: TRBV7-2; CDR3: CASSRNRGQETQYF; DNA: TGCGCCAGCAGCAGGAACAGGGGCCAAGAGACCCAGTACTTC
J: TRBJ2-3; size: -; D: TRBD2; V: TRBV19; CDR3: CASSKRAGGVGSDTQYF; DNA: TGTGCCAGTAGTAAAAGAGCGGGAGGGGTGGGGTCAGATACGCAGTATTTT
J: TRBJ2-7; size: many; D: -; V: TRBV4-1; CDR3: CASSQAGTFSYEQYF; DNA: TGCGCCAGCAGCCAAGCCGGGACGTTCTCCTACGAGCAGTACTTC
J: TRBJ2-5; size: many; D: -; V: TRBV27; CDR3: CASSPHLGETQYF; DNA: TGTGCCAGCAGTCCTCACCTCGGAGAGACCCAGTACTTC